The clone carrying this T cell receptor (beta chain) has more than one count but fewer than ten. As yet, its antigen is unknown. This CDR3 spans 14 amino acids. V shed 6 bases, J shed 0 bases, and the junction held 3 bases outside the gene matches. The entry originates in a study of response to subunit inactivated influenza vaccine. Study results and caveats: That few new T cells are recruited by each seasonal influenza vaccination was the authors' suggestion.

TCRdb recomputed calls from the RT-PCR reads with MiXCR, one row per CDR3 protein. This sample yields about half a million distinct CDR3 sequences, of which about 10% are seen a single time; approximately 12% belongs to the top ten. The V and J genes are TRBV12-3 or TRBV12-4 and TRBJ2-7; 9 nucleotides match TRBD2. Sample: PBMCs from blood, taken around seven weeks after vaccination. This sequence originates from a man aged 45-65 years who received an inactivated influenza vaccine. The CDR3 coding sequence is TGTGCCAGCAGGACTAGCGGCGACTCCTACGAGCAGTACTTC. The encoded protein is CASRTSGDSYEQYF.